This T cell receptor (beta chain) was captured by sequencing in a study of long-term antiretroviral therapy in people with HIV. Points from the study as a whole: The study found narrower CDR3 length ranges in HIV repertoires than in controls. Clones with expansion before ART led the repertoire at all time points.

As concerns this clone: Its antigen is still unknown.

Researchers report immunoSEQ v3.0 was run at survey level. Roughly 35,000-50,000 T-cell genomes per sample were the sequencing target. TCRdb keeps only in-frame clones here, not all; method: immunoSEQ multiplex PCR. The data hold tens of thousands of clones, with 80% to 85% observed a single time. The specimen was unsorted PBMCs, collected 1.5 years after starting antiretroviral therapy. The clonotype originates from a man younger than 35 with HIV.

CDR3 DNA: TGTGCCAGCAGTTCACTAGCGGGAATATACGAGCAGTACTTC. Translated, it gives CASSSLAGIYEQYF. This rearrangement joins TRBV6-5 to TRBJ2-7; 10 positions agree with TRBD2. The CDR3 has 14 residues. CDR1 and CDR2 (germline): MNHEY, SVGAGI. The V gene end was trimmed by 4 bases and the J gene end by 4 bases; junction bases not matched to a gene: 4.